This is a list of T cell receptor beta chains from one sample in a study of T cell clonotyping in hematopoietic cell transplantation. Data came from immunoSEQ multiplex PCR; TCRdb stores just in-frame clones and leaves some out. The sample holds 3,500 to 4,500 clones, roughly 70% seen once. Sample: PBMCs, taken 100 days after allogeneic stem cell transplant. Receptor source: a male patient between 60 and 69 years old who had an allogeneic stem cell transplant, so the T cells may come from the graft donor. Some clones in this sample may be carry-over from other donors' samples. Each CDR3 is given with its conserved first and last residue. Each record gives: J gene, clone size, D gene, CDR3 length, V gene, CDR3 protein, CDR3 DNA. The D gene is left open where the match is weak. Size tells how often a clone was seen (once, few, many) or the class of an expanded clone, and some rows leave it out.

TRBJ1-1	few	-	14	TRBV6-5	CASSYLDVNTEAFF	TGTGCCAGCAGTTACCTCGACGTGAACACTGAAGCTTTCTTT
TRBJ2-7	-	-	13	TRBV6-5	CASSKRQSYEQYF	TGTGCCAGCAGTAAGAGACAATCCTACGAGCAGTACTTC
TRBJ2-1	-	TRBD1	15	TRBV25-1	CASSETGAPYNEQFF	TGTGCCAGCAGTGAGACAGGGGCCCCCTACAATGAGCAGTTCTTC
TRBJ2-3	-	-	16	TRBV6-5	CASSYSRQGFTDTQYF	TGTGCCAGCAGTTACTCGAGGCAGGGTTTCACAGATACGCAGTATTTT
TRBJ2-3	-	-	15	TRBV7-7	CASSLGTSGSTEQYF	TGTGCTAGCAGCTTAGGTACCTCCGGTTCTACGGAGCAGTATTTT
TRBJ1-5	-	-	12	TRBV30	CAWSVQGQPQHF	TGTGCCTGGAGTGTACAGGGCCAGCCCCAGCATTTT
TRBJ2-7	-	TRBD2	15	TRBV6-5	CASSLWTSGRYEQYF	TGTGCCAGCAGTTTATGGACTAGCGGGAGATACGAGCAGTACTTC
TRBJ1-2	-	TRBD1	15	TRBV4-3	CASSLTGARLYGYTF	TGCGCCAGCAGCCTGACAGGGGCCCGCTTGTATGGCTACACCTTC
TRBJ2-5	-	-	14	TRBV2	CASSLQGGQETQYF	TGTGCCAGCAGTCTACAGGGAGGCCAAGAGACCCAGTACTTC
TRBJ2-5	once	-	13	TRBV9	CASSVEDWETQYF	TGTGCCAGCAGCGTAGAAGACTGGGAGACCCAGTACTTC
TRBJ1-6	-	-	15	TRBV5-6	CASSLRGYYNSPLHF	TGTGCCAGCAGCTTGAGGGGATATTATAATTCACCCCTCCACTTT
TRBJ2-5	-	TRBD2	14	TRBV5-1	CASRPSGGAETQYF	TGCGCCAGCAGGCCTAGCGGGGGGGCGGAGACCCAGTACTTC
TRBJ1-5	-	TRBD1	13	TRBV19	CASSTGVHQPQHF	TGTGCCAGCTCGACAGGGGTTCATCAGCCCCAGCATTTT
TRBJ2-7	-	TRBD1	16	TRBV2	CASSELGQLAGLEQYF	TGTGCCAGCAGTGAATTGGGACAGCTAGCCGGCCTCGAGCAGTACTTC
TRBJ2-5	-	-	14	TRBV28	CASSLLSAGETQYF	TGTGCCAGCAGTTTACTGTCCGCAGGGGAGACCCAGTACTTC
TRBJ1-1	few	-	14	TRBV7-3	CASSFGGMDTEAFF	TGTGCCAGCAGCTTCGGCGGGATGGACACTGAAGCTTTCTTT
TRBJ1-2	-	-	14	TRBV6-5	CASSPLGGFYGYTF	TGTGCCAGCAGTCCCCTCGGAGGGTTCTATGGCTACACCTTC
TRBJ2-3	-	TRBD2	17	TRBV4-1	CASSPYGLAGSTDTQYF	TGCGCCAGCAGCCCCTACGGACTAGCGGGAAGCACAGATACGCAGTATTTT
TRBJ1-2	-	-	13	TRBV6-5	CASSDEQVAGYTF	TGTGCCAGCAGTGATGAGCAGGTGGCTGGCTACACCTTC